The 9 T cell receptor beta chains given below trace back to one sample, sequenced in a study of shared clonotypes between healthy human individuals. This table comes from immunoSEQ multiplex PCR, and its TCRdb copy is limited to in-frame clones, with some not included. The repertoire holds millions of clones, roughly 91% seen once, with 1.5% to 2% in the top ten. In the naive CD8 group, cells lacked CD45RO and were positively selected for CCR7, so terminally differentiated effector memory CD45RA+ cells were left out. Sequences were obtained from naive CD8+ T cells from PBMCs. All receptors come from a man younger than 35 in good health. Some clones in this sample may be carry-over from other donors' samples.

This CDR3 is CASSQDIWGGETQYF. The CDR3 nucleotides are TGCGCCAGCAGCCAAGATATTTGGGGAGGGGAGACCCAGTACTTC. The chain uses TRBV4-3 and TRBJ2-5, with TRBD2 identical over 7 bases. The CDR3 totals 15 residues. V was pared by 0 bases and J by 5 bases, with 6 bases of the junction left unmatched. Germline assignment: CDR1 LGHNA and CDR2 YSLEER.

The chain carries TRBV27 and TRBJ1-4, with 8 bases lining up with TRBD1. The germline V gene has CDR1 MNHEY and CDR2 SMNVEV (reference sequence). V shed 3 bases and J 5 bases; nucleotides not matched to a gene: 5. This CDR3 spans 15 amino acids. The CDR3: CASSLVGQGNEKLFF. Here the CDR3 DNA reads TGTGCCAGCAGTTTGGTAGGACAGGGAAATGAAAAACTGTTTTTT. Full variable domain (outside the CDR3, taken from reference TRBV27 and TRBJ1-4): EAQVTQNPRYLITVTGKKLTVTCSQNMNHEYMSWYRQDPGLGLRQIYYSMNVEVTDKGDVPEGYKVSRKEKRNFPLILESPSPNQTSLYFCASSLVGQGNEKLFFGSGTQLSVL.

This chain connects TRBV7-2 to TRBJ1-3; D is uncertain. CDR1 SGHTA and CDR2 FQGNSA come from the germline V gene. The CDR3 is made up of 16 amino acids. V shed 3 bases and J shed 0 bases, with 12 bases lying between them. CDR3 sequence (DNA): TGTGCCAGCAGCTTCGGTTTCGTTCCCTCTGGAAACACCATATATTTT. Its translation: CASSFGFVPSGNTIYF.

This chain connects TRBV7-9 to TRBJ2-1; 7 nucleotides agree with TRBD2. Germline trimming cut 10 bases from V and 7 bases from J; bases unmatched to any gene: 10. This CDR3 spans 13 amino acids. Germline assignment: CDR1 SEHNR and CDR2 FQNEAQ (reference sequence). In DNA, the CDR3 is TGTGCCACCGCACCCTCGCGGGGGAATGAGCAGTTCTTC. This codes for CATAPSRGNEQFF.

The chain employs TRBV28 and TRBJ2-3; D unclear. Germline lookup yields CDR1 MDHEN and CDR2 SYDVKM. Trimming shortened V by 5 bases and J by 0 bases, and 18 bases separated the two germline ends. The CDR3 is 17 amino acids. Here the CDR3 DNA reads TGTGCCAGCAGTCCCCAGGAGAGTCACCCTAGCACAGATACGCAGTATTTT. Amino acid sequence: CASSPQESHPSTDTQYF.

This chain connects TRBV29-1 to TRBJ1-2; D is undetermined. The CDR3 covers 12 residues. Per germline, CDR1 SQVTM and CDR2 ANQGSEA. V was trimmed by 2 bases and J by 2 bases, leaving 6 bases between them. CDR3 DNA sequence: TGCAGCGTTGAAAACCCAAACTATGGCTACACCTTC. Amino acid sequence: CSVENPNYGYTF.

This sequence joins TRBV7-3 and TRBJ2-2; D not certain. The CDR3 runs to 13 residues. The V end lost 1 base, the J end lost 4 bases, and 4 bases lay between the germline ends. Germline lookup yields CDR1 SGHTA and CDR2 FQGTGA. DNA for the CDR3: TGTGCCAGCAGCTTAATGCCCACCGGGGAGCTGTTTTTT. Its protein product is CASSLMPTGELFF.

V is TRBV11-2 and J is TRBJ2-7; D gene ambiguous. Germline CDR1 reads SGHAT; CDR2 reads FQNNGV. This CDR3 comprises 15 residues. Trimming removed 5 bases at V and 2 bases at J, with 16 bases between. The chain's CDR3 is CASSETANPTYEQYF. The CDR3 region has the DNA TGTGCCAGCAGCGAAACCGCCAACCCTACCTACGAGCAGTACTTC.

The chain employs TRBV2 and TRBJ2-1, with D possibly matching TRBD2 (6 bases). V was clipped by 2 bases and J by 0 bases, with 17 bases between them. The CDR3 sequence is 18 residues long. Germline V lookup: CDR1 SNHLY, CDR2 FYNNEI. CDR3 residues: CASSELGSSGSSYNEQFF. In DNA, the CDR3 is TGTGCCAGCAGTGAACTTGGAAGTAGCGGAAGCTCCTACAATGAGCAGTTCTTC.